These T cell receptor beta chains were read from a single sample in a study of technical replicates of blood from several donors. TCRdb's table, derived via immunoSEQ multiplex PCR, lists solely in-frame clones and lacks some. The data show fewer than 60,000 clones, around 90% seen once. The material sequenced was PBMCs. Receptors were obtained from a human donor in good health. Some clones in this sample may be carry-over from other donors' samples. Each CDR3 is given with its conserved first and last residue. A D gene is named only where the DNA matches it firmly. A clone size is listed for some rows: how often the clone was seen (once, few, many), or a class if it is expanded.

D gene: -
J gene: TRBJ2-2
V gene: TRBV5-1
clone size: few
CDR3 DNA: TGCGCCAGCAGCTTGAACAGGGAACGCACCGGGGAGCTGTTTTTT
CDR3 protein: CASSLNRERTGELFF

D gene: TRBD1
J gene: TRBJ1-1
V gene: TRBV18
clone size: -
CDR3 DNA: TGTGCCAGCTCACTTGACAGGGGGGGAATCACTGAAGCTTTCTTT
CDR3 protein: CASSLDRGGITEAFF

D gene: -
J gene: TRBJ2-3
V gene: TRBV4-3
clone size: -
CDR3 DNA: TGCGCCAGCAGCCAAGAGGAGGCGAGGAGAGGTGATACGCAGTATTTT
CDR3 protein: CASSQEEARRGDTQYF

D gene: -
J gene: TRBJ2-7
V gene: TRBV7-9
clone size: -
CDR3 DNA: TGTGCCAGCAGCCCTGAGGCGGCCTACGAGCAGTACTTC
CDR3 protein: CASSPEAAYEQYF

D gene: TRBD1
J gene: TRBJ1-2
V gene: TRBV11-2
clone size: -
CDR3 DNA: TGTGCCAGCAGCTTAGGGACAGGGGGCTATGGCTACACCTTC
CDR3 protein: CASSLGTGGYGYTF

D gene: -
J gene: TRBJ1-6
V gene: TRBV7-6
clone size: -
CDR3 DNA: TGTGCCAGCAGCCCTGTGACCGGGAGAGGAAATAATTCACCCCTCCACTTT
CDR3 protein: CASSPVTGRGNNSPLHF

D gene: TRBD1
J gene: TRBJ1-5
V gene: TRBV5-8
clone size: -
CDR3 DNA: TGTGCCAGCAGCCCGTACGGGACAGGGACGGAGCCCCAGCATTTT
CDR3 protein: CASSPYGTGTEPQHF

D gene: TRBD2
J gene: TRBJ2-3
V gene: TRBV5-6
clone size: -
CDR3 DNA: TGTGCCAGCAGCTTGGCCCGGGGGGCGGGAGGGCCTGGTACGCAGTATTTT
CDR3 protein: CASSLARGAGGPGTQYF

D gene: TRBD1
J gene: TRBJ2-5
V gene: TRBV4-1
clone size: -
CDR3 DNA: TGCGCCAGCAGCCCCCGGGACAGGAGTAGGGAGACCCAGTACTTC
CDR3 protein: CASSPRDRSRETQYF

D gene: -
J gene: TRBJ2-1
V gene: TRBV29-1
clone size: -
CDR3 DNA: TGCAGCGTTGAAGACTCGTACAATGAGCAGTTCTTC
CDR3 protein: CSVEDSYNEQFF

D gene: TRBD2
J gene: TRBJ2-1
V gene: TRBV5-1
clone size: -
CDR3 DNA: TGCGCCAGCAGCGGAAGCGGGGCATACAATGAGCAGTTCTTC
CDR3 protein: CASSGSGAYNEQFF

D gene: TRBD2
J gene: TRBJ2-7
V gene: TRBV7-9
clone size: -
CDR3 DNA: TGTGCCAGCAGCCTAAATGGACTAGCGGGAGTGTCCTACGAGCAGTACTTC
CDR3 protein: CASSLNGLAGVSYEQYF

D gene: -
J gene: TRBJ1-1
V gene: TRBV14
clone size: -
CDR3 DNA: TGTGCCAGCAGCCAAGCTGGGGTAGGGGTGAGCACTGAAGCTTTCTTT
CDR3 protein: CASSQAGVGVSTEAFF

D gene: -
J gene: TRBJ1-6
V gene: TRBV7-3
clone size: -
CDR3 DNA: TGTGCCAGCAGCTTTTGGGGCCCTAATTCACCCCTCCACTTT
CDR3 protein: CASSFWGPNSPLHF